Sequencing of this T cell receptor (beta chain) was carried out in a study of T cell responses to AZD1222 COVID-19 vaccine. The table lists this clone with a few counts. Its antigen is unidentified. This CDR3 has 14 residues. Per germline, CDR1 KGHDR and CDR2 SFDVKD. V was trimmed by 9 bases and J by 2 bases, leaving 16 bases between them. Broader study findings: Only a handful of AZD1222 recipients, roughly 6 in all, had baseline seropositivity. Donors were mostly white British, more females; clonal diversity possibly underestimated. Compared with day 0, the breadth and depth of the Spike-specific TCR repertoire rose significantly after two doses of AZD1222. Nearly half of the spike-specific TCRs reportedly recognize variant regions that carry no mutations.

TCRdb's table, derived via immunoSEQ multiplex PCR, lists solely in-frame clones and lacks some. The table shows some 90,000 clones, with 70% to 90% occurring only once. V usage is TRBV24-1 and J usage is TRBJ2-7, with D possibly matching TRBD2 (6 bases). The input for sequencing was peripheral blood, taken on day 0 of AZD1222 vaccination. The clonotype comes from an adult in good health. The CDR3 is CATDPDSGPYEQYF. In DNA form, the CDR3 reads TGTGCCACCGATCCCGACAGCGGGCCCTACGAGCAGTACTTC.